These 13 T cell receptor beta chains share one sample of origin, sequenced in a study of beta chain features in type 1 diabetes. The study's findings and limits: In all four CD4+ subsets, TCRB CDR3 length was significantly, moderately reduced in type 1 diabetes.

Their antigens are not known. Expressed TCRB transcripts were sequenced because the isolated RNA had all been reverse transcribed beforehand. Sequencing was performed with immunoSEQ multiplex PCR; in TCRdb, only in-frame clones are kept and a portion is missing. The sample gives around 710,000 clones, 9.5% to 15% of which show up once; roughly 0.12% is in the top ten. Sequencing used naive CD4+ T cells from blood. These receptor sequences come from a man aged 30-40 years with type 1 diabetes.

The gene calls are TRBV29-1 and TRBJ1-5; the D is unclear. V shed 4 bases and J shed 0 bases, with 7 bases lying between them. Germline-derived CDR1 and CDR2 are SQVTM and ANQGSEA. This CDR3 comprises 13 residues. The CDR3 DNA reads as TGCAGCGTTGTAAGTAGTAGCAATCAGCCCCAGCATTTT. Translating gives CSVVSSSNQPQHF.

CDR3 nucleotide sequence: TGTGCCAGCAGCTACGACAGGGCCTCCTACAATGAGCAGTTCTTC. Translation: CASSYDRASYNEQFF. The chain has TRBV5-6 and TRBJ2-1; 7 bases align to TRBD1. The junction had 3 bases not matched to a gene; V was cut back by 3 bases and J by 0 bases. This CDR3 contains 15 residues. CDR1 SGHDT and CDR2 YYEEEE come from the germline V gene.

The chain has TRBV4-3 and TRBJ2-3; 8 positions match TRBD1. CDR3 length: 14 amino acids. V trimming: 4 bases; J trimming: 2 bases; junction bases outside the gene matches: 2. Germline CDR1 LGHNA, CDR2 YSLEER. The CDR3, as DNA: TGCGCCAGCAGCCGGGGACAGGTCACAGATACGCAGTATTTT. It encodes CASSRGQVTDTQYF.

The V gene is TRBV29-1, the J gene TRBJ2-5, with D maybe TRBD2 (5 bases). Germline V gene lookup returns CDR1 SQVTM and CDR2 ANQGSEA. Trimming stripped 8 bases from V and 5 bases from J, with 12 bases between. The length of the CDR3 is 11 residues. Here the CDR3 reads CSSRRYETQYF. The DNA for the CDR3 is TGCAGCTCGAGGAGGTACGAGACCCAGTACTTC.

This clone has a handful of counts. This chain joins TRBV29-1 and TRBJ1-1, with TRBD1 as a possible D gene (5 bases). Between the trimmed V and J ends, which lost 6 bases and 0 bases, there was a span of 11 bases. This CDR3 contains 13 residues. Per germline, CDR1 SQVTM and CDR2 ANQGSEA. CDR3 sequence (DNA): TGCAGCGTGGCGGGACGGATGAACACTGAAGCTTTCTTT. Amino acids: CSVAGRMNTEAFF. Full variable domain (rest looked up from reference TRBV29-1 and TRBJ1-1): SAVISQKPSRDICQRGTSLTIQCQVDSQVTMMFWYRQQPGQSLTLIATANQGSEATYESGFVIDKFPISRPNLTFSTLTVSNMSPEDSSIYLCSVAGRMNTEAFFGQGTRLTVV.

This clone was counted a few times. CDR3 region: CASSGTGTSYEQYF. Here the CDR3 DNA reads TGTGCCAGCAGCGGAACCGGGACATCTTACGAGCAGTACTTC. The chain couples TRBV7-9 to TRBJ2-7; tentatively, D is TRBD1 (6 bases). This CDR3 region has 14 residues. Trimming removed 5 bases from V and 4 bases from J, with 15 bases in between. Germline V gene data show CDR1 as SEHNR and CDR2 as FQNEAQ (reference sequence).

The V call is TRBV10-3, the J call TRBJ2-2; the D gene is possibly TRBD1 (5 bases). The CDR3 contains 16 residues. V lost 4 bases and J lost 1, with 13 bases in between. Germline assignment: CDR1 ENHRY and CDR2 SYGVKD. The CDR3 region has the DNA TGTGCCATCAGTGGACAGACGAGTTTGAACACCGGGGAGCTGTTTTTT. Protein: CAISGQTSLNTGELFF.

As to this clone: Other DNA sequences in the sample encode the same CDR3. The gene calls are TRBV5-1 and TRBJ2-1; TRBD1 aligns across 8 bases. Germline V gene sequence: CDR1 SGHRS, CDR2 YFSETQ. This CDR3 is built from 14 residues. The junction had 2 bases not matched to a gene; V was cut back by 2 bases and J by 4 bases. This CDR3 is CASSLGQGYNEQFF. As DNA, the CDR3 is TGCGCCAGCAGCTTAGGACAGGGTTACAATGAGCAGTTCTTC.

The chain combines TRBV5-1 with TRBJ2-7; 8 nucleotides match TRBD1. The V gene's germline CDR1 is SGHRS and CDR2 YFSETQ. Trimming removed 0 bases from V and 1 base from J; junction bases left unmatched: 6. CDR3 size: 16 residues. The CDR3 DNA follows: TGCGCCAGCAGCTTGGCCAGGACAGGGAGGTCCTACGAGCAGTACTTC. Translated: CASSLARTGRSYEQYF. Filled out from reference TRBV5-1 and TRBJ2-7, the complete variable domain reads KAGVTQTPRYLIKTRGQQVTLSCSPISGHRSVSWYQQTPGQGLQFLFEYFSETQRNKGNFPGRFSGRQFSNSRSEMNVSTLELGDSALYLCASSLARTGRSYEQYFGPGTRLTVT.

The chain links TRBV29-1 to TRBJ2-6; TRBD1 aligns across 10 bases. Germline V gives CDR1 SQVTM, CDR2 ANQGSEA. This CDR3 has 16 residues. Trimming removed 7 bases from V and 2 bases from J; junction bases left unmatched: 8. In DNA, the CDR3 is TGCAGCGGCGGGGGACAGGGGAGGACTGGGGCCAACGTCCTGACTTTC. Translating gives CSGGGQGRTGANVLTF. Full variable domain (missing parts from reference TRBV29-1 and TRBJ2-6): SAVISQKPSRDICQRGTSLTIQCQVDSQVTMMFWYRQQPGQSLTLIATANQGSEATYESGFVIDKFPISRPNLTFSTLTVSNMSPEDSSIYLCSGGGQGRTGANVLTFGAGSRLTVL.

CDR3 bases: TGCGCCAGCAGCTTGGAGACAGCCTCCTACGAGCAGTACTTC. Translating it yields CASSLETASYEQYF. This chain joins TRBV5-1 and TRBJ2-7; D might be TRBD1 (5 bases). V shed 0 bases and J shed 0 bases, with 7 bases lying between them. In germline, CDR1 is SGHRS, CDR2 YFSETQ. There are 14 residues in the CDR3.

This clone was counted a few times. This chain uses TRBV6-5 with TRBJ1-5; D remains ambiguous. The CDR3 consists of 12 residues. Trimming took 6 bases from V and 6 from J, leaving 9 bases between them. Germline loops: CDR1 MNHEY, CDR2 SVGAGI. In DNA form, the CDR3 reads TGTGCCAGCAGCCGCCCTGGTCAGCCCCAGCATTTT. This encodes CASSRPGQPQHF.

The chain links TRBV4-2 to TRBJ2-5; D possibly uses TRBD1 or TRBD2 (5 bases each). This CDR3 contains 14 residues. The V end lost 2 bases, the J end lost 5 bases, and 12 bases lay between the germline ends. Germline loops: CDR1 LGHNA, CDR2 YNFKEQ. The CDR3 DNA is TGTGCCAGCAGCCAACAAGGGGAGTGGGAGACCCAGTACTTC. Its translation: CASSQQGEWETQYF.